Below are 8 T cell receptor beta chains sequenced from a single sample in a study of blood T cell repertoires in COVID-19. The table came from immunoSEQ multiplex PCR; TCRdb's copy has only in-frame clones and leaves some out. This sample yields 35,000 or so clones, of which 90% are seen a single time; roughly 5.2% belongs to the top ten. Sequencing was carried out using peripheral blood. Receptors originate from a human donor in a cohort sampled during active COVID-19.

The V and J genes are TRBV5-1 and TRBJ2-5, with D perhaps matching TRBD2 (6 bases). There are 15 residues in the CDR3. Germline CDR1 SGHRS, CDR2 YFSETQ. Trimming removed 1 base from V and 1 base from J, with 11 bases in between. The CDR3 loop is CASSLTGDSQETQYF. The CDR3 region has the DNA TGCGCCAGCAGCTTGACGGGAGACTCCCAAGAGACCCAGTACTTC.

The chain employs TRBV2 and TRBJ1-1; 8 bases are shared with TRBD1. V lost 8 bases to trimming and J lost 3 bases; unmatched junction nucleotides: 8. The CDR3 loop spans 14 amino acids. CDR1 and CDR2 from the germline V gene are SNHLY and FYNNEI. The DNA for the CDR3 is TGTGCCAGCGGGAGAAACAGGGGGTACACTGAAGCTTTCTTT. Residues: CASGRNRGYTEAFF.

The chain couples TRBV30 to TRBJ1-3; 10 bases match TRBD1. The CDR3 has 16 amino acids. V gave up 3 bases and J gave up 0 bases; unmatched junction bases: 5. Germline CDR1 GTSNPN, CDR2 SVGIG (reference sequence). The chain's CDR3 is CAWRRDRGSSGNTIYF. CDR3 nucleotide sequence: TGTGCCTGGAGACGGGACAGGGGAAGCTCTGGAAACACCATATATTTT.

The V gene is TRBV5-1, the J gene TRBJ1-2, with 8 nucleotides matching TRBD1. The length of the CDR3 is 14 residues. V trimming: 8 bases; J trimming: 4 bases; junction bases outside the gene matches: 10. Germline CDR1 is SGHRS and CDR2 is YFSETQ. This CDR3 is CASQQQGGAYGYTF. In nucleotides, the CDR3 is TGCGCCAGTCAACAACAGGGGGGGGCCTATGGCTACACCTTC.

The J gene is TRBJ2-7, the V gene TRBV12-3 or TRBV12-4; 8 bases agree with TRBD2. CDR3 length equals 12 residues. J was trimmed by 7 bases and V by 3 bases; bases with no gene match: 2. CDR3 DNA sequence: TGTGCCAGCAGTTTTCGGGAGGGGGAGCAGTACTTC. Translation: CASSFREGEQYF.

V gene TRBV4-1 combines with J gene TRBJ1-5; D gene unclear. CDR3 size: 16 residues. Germline CDR1 is MGHRA and CDR2 is YSYEKL. The germline V and J ends were trimmed by 0 bases and 6 bases, with 15 bases remaining between them. DNA for the CDR3: TGCGCCAGCAGCCAAGAATCAAGGAGGGCAGGTCAGCCCCAGCATTTT. Its translation: CASSQESRRAGQPQHF.

The chain recombines TRBV5-4 with TRBJ2-5; weak D call: TRBD1 (6 bases). Germline-derived CDR1 and CDR2 are SGHNT and YYREEE (reference sequence). The CDR3 runs to 16 residues. The V and J ends lost 6 bases and 5 bases respectively, with 23 bases between them. The CDR3 region is CASTGGRGPARETQYF. The CDR3 nucleotides read TGTGCCAGCACTGGGGGCCGGGGACCAGCGCGGGAGACCCAGTACTTC.

The chain couples TRBV6-5 to TRBJ2-1; the match to TRBD2 covers 9 bases. From germline, CDR1 is MNHEY and CDR2 SVGAGI. The V segment lost 0 bases and the J segment 7 bases; nucleotides outside the gene matches: 7. The CDR3 length is 16 residues. CDR3 bases: TGTGCCAGCAGTTACTCGAGGCTAGCGGGGCGGAATGAGCAGTTCTTC. This gives the protein CASSYSRLAGRNEQFF.